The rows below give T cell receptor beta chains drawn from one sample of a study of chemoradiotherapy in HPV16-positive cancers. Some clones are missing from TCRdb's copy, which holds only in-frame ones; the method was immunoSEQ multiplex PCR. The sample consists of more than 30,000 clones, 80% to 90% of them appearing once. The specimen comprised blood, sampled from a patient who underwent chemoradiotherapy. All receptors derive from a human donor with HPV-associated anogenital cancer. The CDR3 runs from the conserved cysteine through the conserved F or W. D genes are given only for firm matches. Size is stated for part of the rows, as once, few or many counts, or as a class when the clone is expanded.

TGTGCCAGCAGCATAGGGCTTTCCGGGACGGACTATGGCTACACCTTC	CASSIGLSGTDYGYTF	-	TRBJ1-2	-	TRBV9
TGCGCCACCACCCAGGATCCGGAAGCGGGGGCCTTAACCGGGGAGCTGTTTTTT	CATTQDPEAGALTGELFF	TRBD2	TRBJ2-2	-	TRBV10-2
TGTGCCAGTAGTATTGATATCATGAGTGGCTACACCTTC	CASSIDIMSGYTF	-	TRBJ1-2	-	TRBV19
TGCGCCAGCAGCTTCGGGACTAGCCGTGAGGCCCAGTACTTC	CASSFGTSREAQYF	TRBD2	TRBJ2-5	-	TRBV5-1
TGTGCCAGTAGTTTTGACAGGGGCACCTACGAGCAGTACTTC	CASSFDRGTYEQYF	TRBD1	TRBJ2-7	once	TRBV19
TGTGCCAGTAGTAGGGACGGCCAAGAGACCCAGTACTTC	CASSRDGQETQYF	-	TRBJ2-5	-	TRBV19
TGTGCCAGCAGTACCGGGGGCTCGATAAGATATGGCTACACCTTC	CASSTGGSIRYGYTF	-	TRBJ1-2	-	TRBV7-3
TGTGCCAGCAGCTTCGAGGATTTCTACGAGCAGTACTTC	CASSFEDFYEQYF	-	TRBJ2-7	-	TRBV5-8
TGTGCCAGCAGGGGACTAGCGGGGTTTCCTTCCTACAATGAGCAGTTCTTC	CASRGLAGFPSYNEQFF	TRBD2	TRBJ2-1	-	TRBV7-9
TGTGCCAGCAGTCACCTCTCCGACTATGGCTACACCTTC	CASSHLSDYGYTF	-	TRBJ1-2	-	TRBV6-5
TGTGCCAGCAGCCCCGCCGCTAGAAGGGCAGATACGCAGTATTTT	CASSPAARRADTQYF	-	TRBJ2-3	once	TRBV7-2
TGCGCCAGCAGCTTAACAGGGGGCGTTCAATATGGCTACACCTTC	CASSLTGGVQYGYTF	TRBD1	TRBJ1-2	-	TRBV5-1
TGTGCCAGCAGCTTAGCGCTAACTCTACGCACAGATACGCAGTATTTT	CASSLALTLRTDTQYF	-	TRBJ2-3	-	TRBV7-8
TGTGCCAGCAGCTTACGGACTAGCGGGGATTACAATGAGCAGTTCTTC	CASSLRTSGDYNEQFF	TRBD2	TRBJ2-1	-	TRBV7-6
TGTGCCAGCAGGGAAGGGACAGGGGCCCCCGGGGAGCTGTTTTTT	CASREGTGAPGELFF	TRBD1	TRBJ2-2	-	TRBV6-1
TGCGCCAGCAGCCAGTCCTTTTCGGGACTAGCGGCGGGCACCGGGGAGCTGTTTTTT	CASSQSFSGLAAGTGELFF	TRBD2	TRBJ2-2	-	TRBV4-1
TGTGCCAGCAGCTCCCCGCTGAGCACGGGTGAGCAGTTCTTC	CASSSPLSTGEQFF	-	TRBJ2-1	-	TRBV7-2
TGCGCCAGCAGCCAAGAGGGGAGAAGGAACTATGGCTACACCTTC	CASSQEGRRNYGYTF	-	TRBJ1-2	-	TRBV4-3
TGTGCCAGCAGCGTTGGGACCGTCTCTGGAAACACCATATATTTT	CASSVGTVSGNTIYF	-	TRBJ1-3	-	TRBV9
TGTGCCAGCAGCTCCGGGGGGACAGGGGGCGCGCCTTTCTTT	CASSSGGTGGAPFF	TRBD1	TRBJ1-1	-	TRBV7-6
TGTGCCAGCAGACAGAGGGTTGGGAACACTGAAGCTTTCTTT	CASRQRVGNTEAFF	-	TRBJ1-1	-	TRBV7-8
TGTGCCAGCAGCCCGAGACAGGGGAATTCACCCCTCCACTTT	CASSPRQGNSPLHF	TRBD1	TRBJ1-6	-	TRBV7-2
TGTGCCAGCAGCGCTCGACAGGGGAATGACGGCGAGCAGTACTTC	CASSARQGNDGEQYF	TRBD1	TRBJ2-7	-	TRBV9
TGTGCCAGCAGCTTGGAATATCTAGCGGGGGGGAACGAGCAGTACTTC	CASSLEYLAGGNEQYF	TRBD2	TRBJ2-7	-	TRBV7-2
TGCGCCAGCAGCCAGGGGACCGCTGCAACTAATGAAAAACTGTTTTTT	CASSQGTAATNEKLFF	-	TRBJ1-4	-	TRBV4-3
TGTGCCAGCAGCTCGCGACAGGGACTTGGTTACGAGCAGTACTTC	CASSSRQGLGYEQYF	-	TRBJ2-7	-	TRBV5-5
TGTGCCAGCAGTGCTTCAGGGGCTCGTGAAGCTTTCTTT	CASSASGAREAFF	-	TRBJ1-1	-	TRBV2
TGTGCCAGCAGTCCACAAGGGGATCACCAGCCCCAGCATTTT	CASSPQGDHQPQHF	-	TRBJ1-5	-	TRBV6-6
TGCGCCAGCAGCTTTGTGGCTGGAAACACCATATATTTT	CASSFVAGNTIYF	-	TRBJ1-3	-	TRBV5-1
TGTGCCAGCAGCCAAGAAGACCGGGTAACGAGTGCGCAGTATTTT	CASSQEDRVTSAQYF	-	TRBJ2-3	-	TRBV4-2
TGCGCCAGCAGACCCGGGACTAGCGGGAGGGGGGGTTCCTACAATGAGCAGTTCTTC	CASRPGTSGRGGSYNEQFF	TRBD2	TRBJ2-1	few	TRBV10-2
TGTGCCAGCAGCCCTTGGGTAAATCGGATGGAGACCCAGTACTTC	CASSPWVNRMETQYF	-	TRBJ2-5	-	TRBV9
TGTGCCAGCACCTTAGACAGGGGAAGCTCCTACGAGCAGTACTTC	CASTLDRGSSYEQYF	TRBD1	TRBJ2-7	-	TRBV7-8
TGTGCCAGCAGTGGGTGCGGGGGGGATGGCTACACCTTC	CASSGCGGDGYTF	-	TRBJ1-2	-	TRBV25-1
TGTGCCAGCAGCTTGGAGCAGGGACCCTACGAGCAGTACTTC	CASSLEQGPYEQYF	-	TRBJ2-7	-	TRBV5-5
TGTGCCAGCAGCTTGGACGCGAGCTCTGGAAACACCATATATTTT	CASSLDASSGNTIYF	-	TRBJ1-3	-	TRBV5-4
TGCAGTGCTAAGACAACAAGGACCCAGTACTTC	CSAKTTRTQYF	-	TRBJ2-5	-	TRBV20-1
TGTGCCAGCAGTGAATTCTATGGGGAGACTGAAGCTTTCTTT	CASSEFYGETEAFF	-	TRBJ1-1	-	TRBV6-1
TGTGCCAGCAGCTTAGACAGTATGGCCCTCCACTTT	CASSLDSMALHF	-	TRBJ1-6	-	TRBV5-4
TGTGCCAGCACCTCGTCGAACACTGAAGCTTTCTTT	CASTSSNTEAFF	-	TRBJ1-1	-	TRBV6-5
TGTGCCAGCTCACCTCCCGCCGGGACTGGTGAGCAGTTCTTC	CASSPPAGTGEQFF	-	TRBJ2-1	-	TRBV18